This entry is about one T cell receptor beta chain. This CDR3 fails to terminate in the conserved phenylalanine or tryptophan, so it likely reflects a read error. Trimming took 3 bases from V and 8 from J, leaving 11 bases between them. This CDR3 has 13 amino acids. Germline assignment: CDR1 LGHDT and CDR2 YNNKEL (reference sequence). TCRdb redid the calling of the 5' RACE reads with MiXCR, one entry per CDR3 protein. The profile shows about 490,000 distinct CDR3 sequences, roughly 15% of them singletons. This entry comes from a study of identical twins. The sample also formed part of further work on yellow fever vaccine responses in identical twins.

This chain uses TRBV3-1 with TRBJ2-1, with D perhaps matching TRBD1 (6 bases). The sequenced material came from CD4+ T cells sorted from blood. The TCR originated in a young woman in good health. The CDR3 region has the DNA TGTGCCAGCAGCCAGTGGGGGCGGGATGAGCAGTTCTTA. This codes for CASSQWGRDEQFL.